This record looks at one T cell receptor (beta chain) sequence and its context. Its target is unknown. This entry is derived from a study of cytomegalovirus exposure and HLA in healthy donors. Study background: In an earlier analysis, approximately 120 million unique TCR beta sequences were found from 150 million to 200 million T cells. Of all 400 or so donors who were genotyped, about 84% belonged to the Caucasian-associated ancestry cluster.

In the PCR, 60 Vbeta and 13 Jbeta primers were used. Only in-frame clones appear in the TCRdb table, and some are missing; sequencing was by immunoSEQ multiplex PCR. This listing includes roughly 69,000 clones. The study's findings and limits: Relative to equally common others, HLA-associated TCR beta chains showed greater clonal expansion in a later analysis.

Trimming cost V 3 bases and J 3 bases, with 9 bases left between them. In germline, CDR1 is KGHSH, CDR2 LQKENI. CDR3 length equals 14 residues. The chain carries TRBV18 and TRBJ1-5; D is possibly TRBD1 (6 bases). Sequenced: PBMCs. The sequence was obtained from a woman in her 30s in good health and CMV-seronegative. The CDR3 spells CASSPDSLNQPQHF. For the CDR3, the DNA is TGTGCCAGCTCACCGGACAGCCTCAATCAGCCCCAGCATTTT. Drawing the rest from reference TRBV18 and TRBJ1-5, the complete variable domain is NAGVMQNPRHLVRRRGQEARLRCSPMKGHSHVYWYRQLPEEGLKFMVYLQKENIIDESGMPKERFSAEFPKEGPSILRIQQVVRGDSAAYFCASSPDSLNQPQHFGDGTRLSIL.